The 22 T cell receptor beta chains below were found in one sample sequenced in a study of OX40 agonist ivuxolimab in advanced cancers. TCRdb's table, derived via immunoSEQ multiplex PCR, lists solely in-frame clones and lacks some. The table shows under 90,000 clones, with about 85% occurring only once. The material sequenced was CD4+ or CD8+ T cells sorted from blood, taken in a trial of the OX40 agonist ivuxolimab. These receptors came from an adult with an advanced solid tumor such as melanoma, head and neck, liver or kidney cancer.

The chain employs TRBV5-1 and TRBJ1-5, with a weak D call TRBD1 (5 bases). The CDR3 covers 15 residues. The germline V and J ends were trimmed by 0 bases and 4 bases, with 11 bases remaining between them. Germline CDR1 and CDR2: SGHRS and YFSETQ. CDR3 amino acids: CASSLGGLANQPQHF. The CDR3 region has the DNA TGCGCCAGCAGCTTGGGGGGCCTAGCGAATCAGCCCCAGCATTTT.

This clone has a single count. The chain has TRBV2 and TRBJ2-6; perhaps TRBD2 as D (5 bases). Trimming took 8 bases from V and 2 from J, leaving 10 bases between them. Germline loops: CDR1 SNHLY, CDR2 FYNNEI. This CDR3 is built from 14 residues. CDR3 in DNA: TGTGCCAGCGTCGGGGTCACTGGGGCCAACGTCCTGACTTTC. This gives the protein CASVGVTGANVLTF.

The DNA of the CDR3 is TGTGCCAGCAGCTTAGGGGGGACAGTCTACAATGAGCAGTTCTTC. Translating it yields CASSLGGTVYNEQFF. The chain recombines TRBV7-9 with TRBJ2-1; 7 bases are shared with TRBD1. Per the germline V gene, CDR1 is SEHNR and CDR2 is FQNEAQ (reference sequence). Trimming removed 1 base from V and 3 bases from J; junction bases left unmatched: 3. This CDR3 spans 15 amino acids.

The V and J genes are TRBV6-1 and TRBJ1-2; the D is unclear. Germline V gene lookup returns CDR1 MNHNS and CDR2 SASEGT. The CDR3 contains 15 residues. Trimming stripped 2 bases from V and 4 bases from J, with 14 bases between. CDR3 bases: TGTGCCAGCAGTGAATCTCCTTCGGTAGGCTATGGCTACACCTTC. Its protein is CASSESPSVGYGYTF.

CDR3 sequence (DNA): TGCGCCAGCAGCTTGGAACCGGGACGGGGATCCTACGAGCAGTACGTC. This codes for CASSLEPGRGSYEQYV. The genes are TRBV5-1 and TRBJ2-7; TRBD1 or TRBD2 may be the D gene (5 bases each). V was trimmed by 0 bases and J by 1 base, leaving 14 bases between them. The CDR3 totals 16 residues. Looked up from germline, CDR1 is SGHRS and CDR2 is YFSETQ.

The V call is TRBV30, the J call TRBJ1-5; 8 positions agree with TRBD1. The V gene end was trimmed by 3 bases and the J gene end by 5 bases; junction bases not matched to a gene: 6. Germline CDR1 GTSNPN, CDR2 SVGIG (reference sequence). This CDR3 comprises 14 residues. DNA for the CDR3: TGTGCCTGGAGCGACGGGACAGGCGATCAGCCCCAGCATTTT. Protein product: CAWSDGTGDQPQHF.

The genes are TRBV4-2 and TRBJ1-6; a weak D match, TRBD1 (5 bases). In germline, CDR1 is LGHNA, CDR2 YNFKEQ. This CDR3 contains 13 residues. Between the trimmed V and J ends, which lost 4 bases and 8 bases, there was a span of 9 bases. This CDR3 is CASSRGRDSPLHF. The CDR3 DNA follows: TGTGCCAGCAGCCGCGGCAGGGATTCACCCCTCCACTTT.

V usage is TRBV19 and J usage is TRBJ1-1; D ambiguous. CDR1 and CDR2 (germline): LNHDA, SQIVND (reference sequence). V dropped 1 base and J dropped 1 base, with 7 bases sitting between them. This CDR3 is 14 amino acids long. The CDR3 region is CASSIGIGNTEAFF. The CDR3 DNA reads as TGTGCCAGTAGTATAGGAATAGGGAACACTGAAGCTTTCTTT.

The J gene is TRBJ1-4, the V gene TRBV20-1; no reliable D call. The CDR3 spans 11 residues. The germline gives CDR1 DFQATT, CDR2 SNEGSKA (reference sequence). Trimming pared 6 bases from V and 7 bases from J, leaving 9 bases between. CDR3 bases: TGCAGTGCACCTACCGGTGAAAAACTGTTTTTT. As protein: CSAPTGEKLFF.

The chain carries TRBV5-1 and TRBJ2-2; 10 bases are shared with TRBD2. Germline V lookup: CDR1 SGHRS, CDR2 YFSETQ. The CDR3 extends over 15 amino acids. The trim removed 3 bases at V and 2 bases at J, leaving 1 base unmatched. The CDR3 sequence is CASSSLAGNTGELFF. The DNA for the CDR3 is TGCGCCAGCAGCTCACTAGCGGGAAACACCGGGGAGCTGTTTTTT.

In DNA, the CDR3 is TGTGCCAGCAGTTTCAAGGGCACTGAAGCTTTCTTT. As protein: CASSFKGTEAFF. The chain uses TRBV6-5 and TRBJ1-1; D is ambiguous. The CDR3 loop spans 12 amino acids. Germline V lookup: CDR1 MNHEY, CDR2 SVGAGI. Between the trimmed V and J ends, which lost 4 bases and 4 bases, there was a span of 7 bases.

This clone was detected once. The chain employs TRBV28 and TRBJ2-7, with no clear D. The V end was cut by 6 bases, the J end by 0 bases, with 12 bases between. The CDR3 runs 14 residues. The germline CDR1 and CDR2 sequences are MDHEN and SYDVKM. The CDR3 coding sequence is TGTGCCAGCAGCCCTGAAGTGCTCTCCTACGAGCAGTACTTC. As protein: CASSPEVLSYEQYF.

The rearrangement uses TRBV5-1 and TRBJ2-3; 7 bases map to TRBD1. J lost 2 bases, V lost 3 bases, and 15 bases had no gene match. Germline values: CDR1 SGHRS, CDR2 YFSETQ. This CDR3 region has 18 residues. The CDR3 DNA reads as TGCGCCAGCAGCTCGCCCCGGGGACAGTCTACTTTCACAGATACGCAGTATTTT. Its translation is CASSSPRGQSTFTDTQYF.

The V gene is TRBV25-1, the J gene TRBJ2-1; D is perhaps TRBD1 or TRBD2 (6 bases each). The germline V gene has CDR1 MGHDK and CDR2 SYGVNS. V gave up 3 bases and J gave up 6 bases, with 15 bases separating them. The CDR3 runs to 15 residues. The DNA of the CDR3 is TGTGCCAGCAGTGACAAGGTAGGGGGGCGCAATGAGCAGTTCTTC. Amino acids: CASSDKVGGRNEQFF.

This chain connects TRBV28 to TRBJ2-7; 11 nucleotides agree with TRBD2. The V gene's germline CDR1 is MDHEN and CDR2 SYDVKM. The trim removed 6 bases at V and 7 bases at J, leaving 11 bases unmatched. This CDR3 spans 15 amino acids. DNA of the CDR3: TGTGCCAGCAGAAGTAGCGGGGGGGCTCCGGGTGAGCAGTACTTC. Encoded protein: CASRSSGGAPGEQYF. The full variable domain, rest sourced from reference TRBV28 and TRBJ2-7, is DVKVTQSSRYLVKRTGEKVFLECVQDMDHENMFWYRQDPGLGLRLIYFSYDVKMKEKGDIPEGYSVSREKKERFSLILESASTNQTSMYLCASRSSGGAPGEQYFGPGTRLTVT.

This clone occurred once. The chain recombines TRBV11-3 with TRBJ1-1; D call uncertain. The CDR3 consists of 12 residues. V was clipped by 5 bases and J by 1 base, with 5 bases between them. CDR1 and CDR2 (germline): SGHNT, YENEEA. The CDR3 nucleotides read TGTGCCAGCAGCCCCGGGAACACTGAAGCTTTCTTT. Its protein product is CASSPGNTEAFF.

This clone was observed a single time. The rearrangement links TRBV7-3 to TRBJ2-6; no firm D call. Germline lookup yields CDR1 SGHTA and CDR2 FQGTGA. This CDR3 is built from 18 residues. Trimming stripped 1 base from V and 0 bases from J, with 13 bases between. The CDR3 is CASSLSRGTSSGANVLTF. The CDR3 coding sequence is TGTGCCAGCAGCTTAAGCCGCGGTACGAGCTCTGGGGCCAACGTCCTGACTTTC.

The chain carries TRBV7-3 and TRBJ2-2; a weak D match, TRBD2 (6 bases). This CDR3 comprises 14 residues. V was shortened by 5 bases and J by 7 bases, with 14 bases between the two germline ends. Germline values: CDR1 SGHTA, CDR2 FQGTGA. CDR3 protein: CASSASQTSGELFF. The CDR3 DNA reads TGTGCCAGCAGCGCATCCCAGACTAGCGGGGAGCTGTTTTTT.

The chain links TRBV19 to TRBJ2-7, with D possibly matching TRBD1 (6 bases). The V and J ends lost 5 bases and 2 bases respectively, with 13 bases between them. Germline V gives CDR1 LNHDA, CDR2 SQIVND (reference sequence). CDR3 length: 14 amino acids. The CDR3 loop is CASSWAGETYEQYF. CDR3 nucleotide sequence: TGTGCCAGTAGTTGGGCAGGGGAAACCTACGAGCAGTACTTC. The complete variable domain, with remaining parts taken from reference TRBV19 and TRBJ2-7, reads DGGITQSPKYLFRKEGQNVTLSCEQNLNHDAMYWYRQDPGQGLRLIYYSQIVNDFQKGDIAEGYSVSREKKESFPLTVTSAQKNPTAFYLCASSWAGETYEQYFGPGTRLTVT.

The chain carries TRBV7-4 and TRBJ2-6; D gene uncertain. The CDR3 is 16 residues long. The germline gives CDR1 SGHVT, CDR2 SQSDAQ. Trimming cost V 2 bases and J 2 bases, with 10 bases left between them. CDR3: CASSLCWRPGANVLTF. The CDR3 bases are TGTGCCAGCAGCTTATGTTGGAGACCTGGGGCCAACGTCCTGACTTTC.

The chain's CDR3 is CAGGGNTEAFF. Written as DNA, the CDR3 is TGTGCCGGAGGGGGAAACACTGAAGCTTTCTTT. The chain couples TRBV30 to TRBJ1-1, with D maybe TRBD1 (6 bases). The V gene lost 8 bases and the J gene lost 2 bases, with 9 bases spanning the gap. Germline values: CDR1 GTSNPN, CDR2 SVGIG (reference sequence). CDR3 length equals 11 residues.

The chain employs TRBV5-1 and TRBJ2-2, with 9 bases that match TRBD2. This CDR3 contains 15 residues. The junction had 0 bases not matched to a gene; V was cut back by 0 bases and J by 3 bases. CDR1 and CDR2 from the germline V gene are SGHRS and YFSETQ. The CDR3 coding sequence is TGCGCCAGCAGCTTGGGGACTAGCGACACCGGGGAGCTGTTTTTT. As protein: CASSLGTSDTGELFF.